These 13 T cell receptor beta chains came from one sample sequenced in a study of shared clonotypes between healthy human individuals. The repertoire was sequenced with immunoSEQ multiplex PCR; TCRdb's copy has only in-frame clones and lacks some. The sample lists about 2 million clones; about 94% were seen once. The naive CD8 population came from CD45RO-negative cells selected for CCR7, without terminally differentiated effector memory CD45RA+ cells. Sequencing used naive CD8+ T cells sorted from blood. These receptors originate from a man in his late teens or twenties in good health.

Comments on this clone: The germline gene is not matched at one end of the junction; a read error may be the cause. This chain connects TRBV7-9 to TRBJ1-3; D not certain. The length of the CDR3 is 12 residues. CDR1 and CDR2 (germline): SEHNR, FQNEAQ (reference sequence). The CDR3 nucleotides are TGTGCCAGCAGCTTGTATTTTTCGGGATGGGATTTT. Amino acids: CASSLYFSGWDF.

This chain links TRBV5-1 with TRBJ1-5; D is uncertain. Germline CDR1 and CDR2: SGHRS and YFSETQ. Trimming stripped 0 bases from V and 6 bases from J, with 7 bases between. This CDR3 is built from 13 residues. The CDR3 DNA reads as TGCGCCAGCAGCTTGGAATTCGGTCAGCCCCAGCATTTT. It translates to CASSLEFGQPQHF.

The chain couples TRBV7-9 to TRBJ1-2; no definite D call. This CDR3 has 14 residues. CDR1 is SEHNR, CDR2 FQNEAQ, per germline (reference sequence). V gave up 6 bases and J gave up 6 bases, with 17 bases separating them. The CDR3 region has the DNA TGTGCCAGCAGGTCCGAGAGTTGGTTCCATGGCTACACCTTC. Translated: CASRSESWFHGYTF.

The chain combines TRBV10-3 with TRBJ2-7; D is unclear. Germline values: CDR1 ENHRY, CDR2 SYGVKD. The V end lost 2 bases, the J end lost 7 bases, and 15 bases lay between the germline ends. The CDR3 is made up of 14 amino acids. The CDR3 sequence is CAISEALLWDEQYF. The CDR3 DNA is TGTGCCATCAGTGAGGCACTACTCTGGGATGAGCAGTACTTC.

This clone was seen once. The J gene is TRBJ2-3, the V gene TRBV9; no definite D call. The ends were cut back, 2 bases at V and 7 bases at J, with 14 bases in the middle. The CDR3 contains 14 residues. Germline V lookup: CDR1 SGDLS, CDR2 YYNGEE. The CDR3 is CASSVLKVGNTQYF. In DNA, the CDR3 is TGTGCCAGCAGCGTGTTAAAGGTGGGGAATACGCAGTATTTT.

In its sample, this clone was seen once. V is TRBV28 and J is TRBJ1-5; a weak D match, TRBD1 (6 bases). Germline loops: CDR1 MDHEN, CDR2 SYDVKM. The CDR3 sequence is 15 residues long. Trimming cost V 5 bases and J 3 bases, with 14 bases left between them. CDR3 DNA sequence: TGTGCCAGCAGTACCCAGGACAGTTCCAATCAGCCCCAGCATTTT. Translation: CASSTQDSSNQPQHF.

The chain employs TRBV5-6 and TRBJ2-7; unclear D gene. Per the germline V gene, CDR1 is SGHDT and CDR2 is YYEEEE. CDR3 length: 10 residues. V lost 7 bases and J lost 3, with 5 bases in between. This CDR3 is CASGNYEQYF. Here the CDR3 DNA reads TGTGCCAGCGGCAACTACGAGCAGTACTTC. Drawing the rest from reference TRBV5-6 and TRBJ2-7, the complete variable domain is DAGVTQSPTHLIKTRGQQVTLRCSPKSGHDTVSWYQQALGQGPQFIFQYYEEEERQRGNFPDRFSGHQFPNYSSELNVNALLLGDSALYLCASGNYEQYFGPGTRLTVT.

This rearrangement joins TRBV5-1 to TRBJ1-2; D perhaps matches TRBD1 (6 bases). CDR3 length equals 17 residues. Looked up from germline, CDR1 is SGHRS and CDR2 is YFSETQ. Deletions cut 3 bases from V and 2 bases from J, with 20 bases between. The CDR3 region is CASSWDGGSGENYGYTF. CDR3 sequence (DNA): TGCGCCAGCAGCTGGGATGGAGGGTCAGGGGAGAACTATGGCTACACCTTC.

The V and J genes are TRBV10-3 and TRBJ1-4; D ambiguous. Germline CDR1 reads ENHRY; CDR2 reads SYGVKD. This CDR3 is built from 12 residues. Trimming took 2 bases from V and 14 from J, leaving 12 bases between them. DNA for the CDR3: TGTGCCATCAGTGAGCAAGACCGAGAGCTGTTTTTT. It codes for CAISEQDRELFF.

This chain links TRBV11-2 with TRBJ2-6, with D hard to call. Germline V gene sequence: CDR1 SGHAT, CDR2 FQNNGV. CDR3 length: 16 residues. V lost 1 base and J 2 bases, leaving 9 bases between the germline ends. The CDR3 here is CASSLGPGTGANVLTF. CDR3 in DNA: TGTGCCAGCAGCTTAGGACCGGGTACTGGGGCCAACGTCCTGACTTTC.

The rearrangement joins TRBV11-2 to TRBJ2-3; TRBD2 might be the D (7 bases). V shed 5 bases and J shed 1 base, with 19 bases lying between them. The CDR3 is 17 residues long. Per germline, CDR1 SGHAT and CDR2 FQNNGV. In nucleotides, the CDR3 is TGTGCCAGCAGCCCGGACGCGGGGGCCGGGGGCACAGATACGCAGTATTTT. This encodes CASSPDAGAGGTDTQYF.

V is TRBV30 and J is TRBJ2-6, with TRBD1 matching over 7 bases. CDR1 GTSNPN and CDR2 SVGIG come from the germline V gene (reference sequence). J lost 0 bases, V lost 0 bases, and 14 bases had no gene match. This CDR3 comprises 20 residues. In nucleotides, the CDR3 is TGTGCCTGGAGTGTACGAAACCCGGACAGGCCCGTCTCTGGGGCCAACGTCCTGACTTTC. The encoded protein is CAWSVRNPDRPVSGANVLTF.

The sample holds one count of this clone. The CDR3: CASSPSTDGDQPQHF. The CDR3 DNA sequence: TGTGCCAGCAGTCCATCGACGGACGGCGATCAGCCCCAGCATTTT. This chain uses TRBV6-5 with TRBJ1-5; D unclear. V was pared by 5 bases and J by 5 bases, with 16 bases between. The CDR3 runs to 15 residues. Germline assignment: CDR1 MNHEY and CDR2 SVGAGI.